The 9 T cell receptor beta chains presented below share a single source sample, sequenced in a study of T cells in Graves' hyperthyroidism and ophthalmopathy. TCR beta CDR3 regions were amplified from RNA transcripts. An initial round of RT-PCR targeting the TCR CDR3 relied on the HTBI primer set. TCRdb called the multiplex PCR reads again in MiXCR, with one record for every CDR3 protein. Here the sample spans some 300,000 distinct CDR3 sequences, 10% to 15% being singletons. The sequencing input was blood. These receptors all come from a young woman with Graves' hyperthyroidism that later progressed to Graves' ophthalmopathy.

The chain recombines TRBV15 with TRBJ2-2; D possibly corresponds to TRBD1 (6 bases). Trimming took 0 bases from V and 8 from J, leaving 16 bases between them. The CDR3 has 16 amino acids. Per the germline V gene, CDR1 is LNHNV and CDR2 is YYDKDF (reference sequence). CDR3 nucleotide sequence: TGTGCCACCAGCAGAGATCCCGGACAGTTGTCGGGGGAGCTGTTTTTT. Translating gives CATSRDPGQLSGELFF.

A single count supports this clonotype. The chain couples TRBV20-1 to TRBJ1-6; tentative D call: TRBD1 (5 bases). V shed 2 bases and J shed 5 bases, with 16 bases lying between them. The CDR3 has 16 residues. From germline, CDR1 is DFQATT and CDR2 SNEGSKA (reference sequence). The CDR3 loop is CSARNLQVTDNSPLHF. As DNA, the CDR3 is TGCAGTGCTAGAAACCTACAGGTTACGGATAATTCACCCCTCCACTTT.

This clonotype was detected ten times or more. The V gene is TRBV6-1, the J gene TRBJ1-5; TRBD1 is a possible D gene (6 bases). The germline V gene encodes CDR1 MNHNS and CDR2 SASEGT. Trimming took off 6 bases at V and 0 bases at J, with 12 bases between the two ends. The CDR3 is 15 residues long. The CDR3 spells CASSLEGDSNQPQHF. Here the CDR3 DNA reads TGTGCCAGCAGCCTCGAGGGGGATAGCAATCAGCCCCAGCATTTT.

In this sample, this clonotype turned up many times. The V call is TRBV4-2, the J call TRBJ2-7; no reliable D call. Germline CDR1 LGHNA, CDR2 YNFKEQ. V was pared by 0 bases and J by 5 bases, with 17 bases between. The CDR3 runs 16 residues. In nucleotides, the CDR3 is TGTGCCAGCAGCCAAGATCTTGTGTTGTTACCGGACGAGCAGTACTTC. It translates to CASSQDLVLLPDEQYF.

The chain is built from TRBV27 and TRBJ2-1; D is perhaps TRBD1 (5 bases). The CDR3 sequence is 12 residues long. V dropped 3 bases and J dropped 6 bases, with 6 bases sitting between them. From germline, CDR1 is MNHEY and CDR2 SMNVEV (reference sequence). The CDR3 nucleotides are TGTGCCAGCAGTTTTCAGGGCAATGAGCAGTTCTTC. It is translated as CASSFQGNEQFF.

This clonotype was detected many times. The chain employs TRBV28 and TRBJ1-2; weak D call: TRBD1 (6 bases). This CDR3 is built from 12 residues. V lost 3 bases to trimming and J lost 8 bases, with 10 bases between them. The germline V gene has CDR1 MDHEN and CDR2 SYDVKM. CDR3 sequence (DNA): TGTGCCAGCAGTTTGTCAGGGGTAGGCTACACCTTC. Translated: CASSLSGVGYTF.

This clonotype was seen many times. The junction departs from germline at one end; a sequencing error may be responsible. The genes are TRBV29-1 and TRBJ2-1; 10 nucleotides align to TRBD2. The CDR3 is 16 residues long. Germline V gene lookup returns CDR1 SQVTM and CDR2 ANQGSEA. Written as DNA, the CDR3 is TGCAGCGTCGAAGGACTAGCGGCCAGCTCCTACAATGAGCAGTTCTTC. Amino acid sequence: CSVEGLAASSYNEQFF.

Ten or more counts support this clonotype. This sequence joins TRBV5-1 and TRBJ1-2; possible D gene TRBD1, 6 bases. The CDR3 has 12 residues. The germline V and J ends were trimmed by 3 bases and 13 bases, with 16 bases remaining between them. Germline-derived CDR1 and CDR2 are SGHRS and YFSETQ. In nucleotides, the CDR3 is TGCGCCAGCAGCTGGACGGGGGGCCCACCCACCTTC. It specifies CASSWTGGPPTF.

This clonotype was seen many times. The chain joins TRBV29-1 to TRBJ2-5; D is uncertain. Germline V gives CDR1 SQVTM, CDR2 ANQGSEA. The CDR3 covers 12 residues. Trimming cost V 7 bases and J 4 bases, with 13 bases left between them. The CDR3 nucleotides are TGCAGCGCCCGATCGGTGGGAGAGACCCAGTACTTC. As protein: CSARSVGETQYF.